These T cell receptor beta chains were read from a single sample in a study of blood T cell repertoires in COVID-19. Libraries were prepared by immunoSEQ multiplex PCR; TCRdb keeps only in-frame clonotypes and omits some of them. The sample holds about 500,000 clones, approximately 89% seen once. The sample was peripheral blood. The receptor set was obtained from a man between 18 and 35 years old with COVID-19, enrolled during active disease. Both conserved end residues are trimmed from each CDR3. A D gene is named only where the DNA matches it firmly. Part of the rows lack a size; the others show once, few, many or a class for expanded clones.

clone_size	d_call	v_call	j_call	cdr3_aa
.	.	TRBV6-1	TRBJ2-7	ASSENPGVNEQY
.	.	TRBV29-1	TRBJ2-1	SVTFSYNEQF
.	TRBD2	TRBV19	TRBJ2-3	ASSSGTSPLKARY
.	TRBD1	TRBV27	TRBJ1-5	ASRPSGTGNQPQH
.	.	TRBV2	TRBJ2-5	ASRPVGLTEETQY
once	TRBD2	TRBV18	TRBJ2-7	ASSPATSGTYEQY
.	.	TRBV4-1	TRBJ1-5	ASSQARGFLNQPQH
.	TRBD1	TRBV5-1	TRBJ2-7	ASSFTGGPREQY
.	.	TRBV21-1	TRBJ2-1	ASSLPQGPLNEQF
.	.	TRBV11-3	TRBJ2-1	ASSFENRNEQF
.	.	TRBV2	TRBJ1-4	ASIDRTNEKLF
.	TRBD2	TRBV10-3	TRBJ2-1	AISESGSHEQF
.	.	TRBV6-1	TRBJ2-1	ASSEAVRGGQQF
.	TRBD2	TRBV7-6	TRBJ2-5	ASSLAGGPWETQY